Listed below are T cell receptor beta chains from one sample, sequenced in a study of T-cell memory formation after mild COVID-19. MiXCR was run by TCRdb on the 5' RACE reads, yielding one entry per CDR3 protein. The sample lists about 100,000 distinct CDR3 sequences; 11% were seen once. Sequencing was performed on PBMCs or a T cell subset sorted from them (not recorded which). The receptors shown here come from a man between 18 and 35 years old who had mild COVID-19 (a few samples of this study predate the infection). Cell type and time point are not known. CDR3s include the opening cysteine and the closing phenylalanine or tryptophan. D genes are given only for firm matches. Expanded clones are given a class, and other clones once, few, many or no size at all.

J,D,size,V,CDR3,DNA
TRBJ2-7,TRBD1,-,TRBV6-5,CASSAGTGMREQYF,TGTGCCAGCAGTGCCGGGACAGGGATGAGGGAGCAGTACTTC
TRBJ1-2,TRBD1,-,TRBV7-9,CASSSPRTGENYGYTF,TGTGCCAGCAGCTCGCCGCGGACAGGGGAAAACTATGGCTACACCTTC
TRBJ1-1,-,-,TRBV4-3,CASSQDLWNMNTEAFF,TGCGCCAGCAGCCAAGATCTATGGAACATGAACACTGAAGCTTTCTTT
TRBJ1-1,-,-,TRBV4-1,CASSQSEGNTEAFF,TGCGCCAGCAGCCAATCAGAAGGCAACACTGAAGCTTTCTTT
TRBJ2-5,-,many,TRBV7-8,CASTAWGETQYF,TGTGCCAGCACCGCGTGGGGAGAGACCCAGTACTTC
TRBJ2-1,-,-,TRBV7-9,CASSLDSTRNEQFF,TGTGCCAGCAGTCTCGACAGTACGAGAAATGAGCAGTTCTTC
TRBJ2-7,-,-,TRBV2,CASSEFVELRLGEQYF,TGTGCCAGCAGTGAGTTCGTGGAGCTCAGGCTCGGCGAGCAGTACTTC
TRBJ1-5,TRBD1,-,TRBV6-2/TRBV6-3,CASSSTKTGVEPQHF,TGTGCCAGCAGTTCGACAAAGACAGGGGTTGAGCCCCAGCATTTT
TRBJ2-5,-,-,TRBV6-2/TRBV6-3,CASLPLGDQETQYF,TGTGCCAGCCTCCCTTTGGGGGACCAAGAGACCCAGTACTTC
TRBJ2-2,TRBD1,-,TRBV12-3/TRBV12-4,CASTKTGGTGELFF,TGTGCCAGCACCAAGACAGGGGGCACCGGGGAGCTGTTTTTT
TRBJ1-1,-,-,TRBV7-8,CASSLAGQNTEAFF,TGTGCCAGCAGCTTAGCGGGCCAGAACACTGAAGCTTTCTTT
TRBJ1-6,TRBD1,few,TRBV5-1,CASMSGQSNSPLHF,TGCGCCAGCATGTCGGGACAGAGTAATTCACCCCTCCACTTT
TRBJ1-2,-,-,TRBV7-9,CASIGDGYTF,TGTGCCAGCATAGGTGATGGCTACACCTTC
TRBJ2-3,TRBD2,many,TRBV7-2,CASSWTSGGTDTQYF,TGTGCCAGCAGCTGGACTAGCGGGGGTACAGATACGCAGTATTTT
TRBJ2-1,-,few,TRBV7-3,CASSENWGNEQFF,TGTGCCAGCAGCGAGAATTGGGGAAATGAGCAGTTCTTC
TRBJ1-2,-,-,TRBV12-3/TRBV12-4,CASMQQGAPNYGYTF,TGTGCCAGCATGCAACAGGGAGCTCCTAACTATGGCTACACCTTC
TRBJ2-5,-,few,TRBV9,CASSVGGGTTRETQYF,TGTGCCAGCAGCGTGGGTGGGGGAACTACGCGGGAGACCCAGTACTTC
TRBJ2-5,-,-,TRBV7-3,CASSEDSKETQYF,TGTGCCAGCAGCGAGGACAGCAAAGAGACCCAGTACTTC
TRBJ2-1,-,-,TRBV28,CASSSPWEQFF,TGTGCCAGCAGTTCCCCCTGGGAGCAGTTCTTC
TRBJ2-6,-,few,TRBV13,CASSSRSAAVGANVLTF,TGTGCCAGCAGCTCAAGGTCCGCCGCGGTGGGGGCCAACGTCCTGACTTTC
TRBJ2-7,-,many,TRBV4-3,CASSQDRAGTYEQYF,TGCGCCAGCAGCCAAGATCGGGCGGGAACCTACGAGCAGTACTTC
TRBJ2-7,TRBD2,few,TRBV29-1,CSVEDSGEGYEQYF,TGCAGCGTTGAAGATTCGGGGGAGGGCTACGAGCAGTACTTC
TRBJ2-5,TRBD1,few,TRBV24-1,CATSDRTGWETQYF,TGTGCCACCAGTGACCGGACAGGATGGGAGACCCAGTACTTC
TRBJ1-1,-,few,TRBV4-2,CASSHQGQTEAFF,TGTGCCAGCAGCCACCAAGGTCAGACTGAAGCTTTCTTT
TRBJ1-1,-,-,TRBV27,CASFLTPNTEAFF,TGTGCCAGCTTCCTAACGCCGAACACTGAAGCTTTCTTT
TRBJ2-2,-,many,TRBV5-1,CASSLTGGSPGELFF,TGCGCCAGCAGCCTTACCGGGGGATCCCCCGGGGAGCTGTTTTTT
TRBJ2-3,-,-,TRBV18,CASSPMAVSTDTQYF,TGTGCCAGCTCACCAATGGCCGTGAGCACAGATACGCAGTATTTT
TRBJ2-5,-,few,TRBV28,CASSFGDQETQYF,TGTGCCAGCAGTTTCGGGGATCAAGAGACCCAGTACTTC
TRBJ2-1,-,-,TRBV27,CASSFWGSDNEQFF,TGTGCCAGCAGTTTTTGGGGTAGCGACAATGAGCAGTTCTTC
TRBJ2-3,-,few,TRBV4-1,CASSQDHPGASTDTQYF,TGCGCCAGCAGCCAAGATCATCCAGGGGCTAGCACAGATACGCAGTATTTT
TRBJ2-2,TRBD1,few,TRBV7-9,CASSSTLQGTLQNTGELFF,TGTGCCAGCAGCTCGACATTACAGGGGACCCTCCAGAACACCGGGGAGCTGTTTTTT
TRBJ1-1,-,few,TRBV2,CASSEVGQNEAFF,TGTGCCAGCAGTGAAGTGGGGCAGAATGAAGCTTTCTTT
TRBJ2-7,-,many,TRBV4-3,CASSQDMSGVYEQYF,TGCGCCAGCAGCCAAGATATGTCGGGAGTCTACGAGCAGTACTTC
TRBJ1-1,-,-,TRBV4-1,CASSQIFSGDARNTEAFF,TGCGCCAGCAGCCAAATTTTCTCAGGGGATGCGAGGAACACTGAAGCTTTCTTT
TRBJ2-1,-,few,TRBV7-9,CASSPLDEQFF,TGTGCCAGCAGCCCCTTAGATGAGCAGTTCTTC
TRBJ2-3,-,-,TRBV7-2,CASSLLGTDTQYF,TGTGCCAGCAGCTTACTTGGAACAGATACGCAGTATTTT
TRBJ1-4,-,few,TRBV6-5,CASSYSRVDEKLFF,TGTGCCAGCAGTTACAGCAGGGTCGATGAAAAACTGTTTTTT
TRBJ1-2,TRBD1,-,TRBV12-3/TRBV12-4,CASSPTGGGDGYTF,TGTGCCAGCAGTCCGACAGGGGGCGGCGACGGCTACACCTTC
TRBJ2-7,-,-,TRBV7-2,CASSLHPGTVAYEQYF,TGTGCCAGCAGCTTACATCCTGGGACGGTGGCCTACGAGCAGTACTTC
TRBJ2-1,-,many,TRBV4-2,CASSQDMGEGNEQFF,TGTGCCAGCAGCCAAGATATGGGGGAAGGCAATGAGCAGTTCTTC
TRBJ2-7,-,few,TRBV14,CASSQVGGYEQYF,TGTGCCAGCAGCCAGGTCGGCGGGTACGAGCAGTACTTC
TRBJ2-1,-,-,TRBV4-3,CASSQGGEWNNEQFF,TGCGCCAGCAGCCAAGGGGGTGAGTGGAACAATGAGCAGTTCTTC
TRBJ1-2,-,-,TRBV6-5,CASMGVNYGYTF,TGTGCCAGCATGGGCGTAAACTATGGCTACACCTTC
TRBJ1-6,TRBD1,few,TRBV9,CASSVGWDRGSSPLHF,TGTGCCAGCAGCGTAGGCTGGGACAGGGGTTCTTCACCCCTCCACTTT
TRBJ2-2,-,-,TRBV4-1,CASSQEKSGELFF,TGCGCCAGCAGCCAAGAGAAGTCCGGGGAGCTGTTTTTT
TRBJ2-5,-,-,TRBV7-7,CASSLGDGGGETQYF,TGTGCCAGCAGCTTAGGCGACGGCGGCGGGGAGACCCAGTACTTC
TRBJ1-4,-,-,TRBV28,CASSLPGSGTNYHATNEKLFF,TGTGCCAGCAGTTTACCGGGTTCCGGGACAAACTACCATGCAACTAATGAAAAACTGTTTTTT
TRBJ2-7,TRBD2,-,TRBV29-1,CIVVVAGGPYEQYF,TGCATCGTCGTAGTAGCGGGGGGGCCCTACGAGCAGTACTTC
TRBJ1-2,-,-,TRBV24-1,CATSDPGHSYGYTF,TGTGCCACCAGTGACCCGGGCCATTCCTATGGCTACACCTTC
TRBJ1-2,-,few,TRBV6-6,CASSYRGKGVYGYTF,TGTGCCAGCAGTTACAGGGGGAAAGGGGTCTATGGCTACACCTTC
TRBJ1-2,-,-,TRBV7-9,CASHEDCYTF,TGTGCCAGTCACGAGGATTGCTACACCTTC
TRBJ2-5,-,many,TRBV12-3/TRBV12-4,CASSSRRGSGIQETQYF,TGTGCCAGCAGTTCCCGCCGTGGCAGTGGGATCCAAGAGACCCAGTACTTC
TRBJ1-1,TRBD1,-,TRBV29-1,CSVRTGSNTEAFF,TGCAGCGTTAGGACAGGGTCGAACACTGAAGCTTTCTTT
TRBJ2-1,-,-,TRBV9,CASSVAPGNEQFF,TGTGCCAGCAGCGTAGCCCCAGGTAATGAGCAGTTCTTC
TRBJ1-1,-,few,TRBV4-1,CASSQAGTASEAFF,TGCGCCAGCAGCCAAGCGGGGACGGCGAGTGAAGCTTTCTTT